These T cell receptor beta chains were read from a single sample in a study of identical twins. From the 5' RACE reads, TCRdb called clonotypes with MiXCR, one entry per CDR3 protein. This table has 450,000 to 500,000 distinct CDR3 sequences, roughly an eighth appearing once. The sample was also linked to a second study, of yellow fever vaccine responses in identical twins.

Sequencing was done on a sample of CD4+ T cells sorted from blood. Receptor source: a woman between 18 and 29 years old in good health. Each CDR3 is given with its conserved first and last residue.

CDR3aa: CASQSSVRGNEQFF; j_gene: TRBJ2-1; v_gene: TRBV2
CDR3aa: CSAPSGLEYNEQFF; j_gene: TRBJ2-1; v_gene: TRBV20-1
CDR3aa: CASRRTSGGPYTQYF; j_gene: TRBJ2-3; v_gene: TRBV2
CDR3aa: CSAVDSPYEQYF; j_gene: TRBJ2-7; v_gene: TRBV20-1
CDR3aa: CASSPETVNYGYTF; j_gene: TRBJ1-2; v_gene: TRBV7-8
CDR3aa: CASSLFARGLTSYEQYF; j_gene: TRBJ2-7; v_gene: TRBV27
CDR3aa: CAISSRARSMSEQYF; j_gene: TRBJ2-7; v_gene: TRBV10-3
CDR3aa: CASSSARGGVRNEQFF; j_gene: TRBJ2-1; v_gene: TRBV7-2
CDR3aa: CASSLLGGRSYNEQFF; j_gene: TRBJ2-1; v_gene: TRBV12-3/TRBV12-4
CDR3aa: CASSSDRVQETQYF; j_gene: TRBJ2-5; v_gene: TRBV12-3/TRBV12-4
CDR3aa: CASSPRFDRGRNNQPQHF; j_gene: TRBJ1-5; v_gene: TRBV11-2
CDR3aa: CASSLIGTGRRSRRGEKLFF; j_gene: TRBJ1-4; v_gene: TRBV12-3/TRBV12-4
CDR3aa: CASSAGINEQFF; j_gene: TRBJ2-1; v_gene: TRBV2
CDR3aa: CASSSPGTTKTQYF; j_gene: TRBJ2-5; v_gene: TRBV7-2
CDR3aa: CASSLGRTGGEQFF; j_gene: TRBJ2-1; v_gene: TRBV7-2